Listed here are 19 T cell receptor beta chains from one sample, sequenced in a study of cytotoxic CD8 clonotypes in ibrutinib-treated CLL. Libraries were prepared by immunoSEQ multiplex PCR; TCRdb keeps only in-frame clonotypes and omits some of them. The profile covers about 300,000 clones, with 76% appearing a single time and approximately 5.1% taken by the ten largest. The sequencing used PBMCs, collected at disease progression, from a patient treated with ibrutinib. These receptors were taken from a human donor with chronic lymphocytic leukemia.

The rearrangement joins TRBV4-1 to TRBJ2-2; 11 nucleotides align to TRBD1. Germline lookup yields CDR1 MGHRA and CDR2 YSYEKL. Losses at the gene ends were 4 bases for V and 1 base for J; bases not matched to a gene: 14. The CDR3 sequence is 20 residues long. The CDR3 region has the DNA TGCGCCAGCAGCCCCCCGGGGGGGACAGGGGGTATTTTGAACACCGGGGAGCTGTTTTTT. Translation gives CASSPPGGTGGILNTGELFF.

This chain uses TRBV2 with TRBJ2-3; maybe TRBD1 (6 bases). Trimming left V 0 bases short and J 5 bases short, with 15 bases between. Germline CDR1 is SNHLY and CDR2 is FYNNEI. The CDR3 runs 16 residues. The DNA for the CDR3 is TGTGCCAGCAGTGAAGCTGACCCAGGGGTGGGAGATACGCAGTATTTT. This translates into CASSEADPGVGDTQYF.

The J gene is TRBJ2-3, the V gene TRBV7-2; 7 positions agree with TRBD1. The CDR3 is 13 residues long. Per the germline V gene, CDR1 is SGHTA and CDR2 is FQGNSA. Trimming cost V 5 bases and J 7 bases; bases outside gene matches: 6. The CDR3 region is CASSQKQGNTQYF. The CDR3 bases are TGTGCCAGCAGCCAAAAACAGGGGAATACGCAGTATTTT.

This rearrangement joins TRBV11-2 to TRBJ2-7; the D is unclear. The CDR3 has 13 amino acids. CDR1 SGHAT and CDR2 FQNNGV come from the germline V gene. Deletions cut 1 base from V and 4 bases from J, with 8 bases between. The CDR3 loop reads CASSLVAEYEQYF. CDR3 DNA sequence: TGTGCCAGCAGCTTAGTGGCGGAGTACGAGCAGTACTTC.

In this sample, this clone turned up a few times. The rearrangement links TRBV7-9 to TRBJ1-2; perhaps TRBD1 as D (6 bases). Germline CDR1 and CDR2: SEHNR and FQNEAQ (reference sequence). V gave up 10 bases and J gave up 8 bases, with 17 bases separating them. There are 12 residues in the CDR3. CDR3 in DNA: TGTGCCACCGGACAGTCGTATTGGGGCTACACCTTC. Amino acids: CATGQSYWGYTF.

This sequence joins TRBV10-3 and TRBJ2-3; no firm D call. V was cut by 4 bases and J by 5 bases, with 4 bases left in between. CDR1 is ENHRY and CDR2 is SYGVKD in the germline V gene. There are 11 residues in the CDR3. The DNA for the CDR3 is TGTGCCATCAGTGGGCTAGATACGCAGTATTTT. Translating gives CAISGLDTQYF.

This clone was found a few times. The chain carries TRBV4-1 and TRBJ1-5; 8 bases map to TRBD1. The CDR3 loop spans 17 amino acids. Germline V gene data show CDR1 as MGHRA and CDR2 as YSYEKL. V shed 4 bases and J 0 bases; nucleotides not matched to a gene: 8. For the CDR3, the DNA is TGCGCCAGCAGCCTTAGACTGGGACAGGCTAGCAATCAGCCCCAGCATTTT. As protein: CASSLRLGQASNQPQHF.

The J gene is TRBJ1-3, the V gene TRBV11-2, with 9 bases identical to TRBD1. V shed 5 bases, J shed 4 bases, and the junction held 12 bases outside the gene matches. Germline assignment: CDR1 SGHAT and CDR2 FQNNGV. The CDR3 is 17 amino acids. The CDR3 nucleotides read TGTGCCAGCAGCGACCCTCCTCCGGGACAGGGCGGAAACACCATATATTTT. It is translated as CASSDPPPGQGGNTIYF.

The chain employs TRBV2 and TRBJ1-5; 10 positions agree with TRBD1. V lost 5 bases to trimming and J lost 4 bases; unmatched junction nucleotides: 8. Germline-derived CDR1 and CDR2 are SNHLY and FYNNEI. This CDR3 has 16 residues. The CDR3 loop reads CASSHGRTGGNQPQHF. The CDR3 DNA is TGTGCCAGCAGTCATGGCCGGACAGGGGGAAATCAGCCCCAGCATTTT.

The gene calls are TRBV9 and TRBJ2-7; D is perhaps TRBD1 (6 bases). V shed 6 bases and J shed 2 bases, with 15 bases lying between them. The CDR3 has 14 amino acids. Germline CDR1 reads SGDLS; CDR2 reads YYNGEE. CDR3 sequence: CASKGSQGTYEQYF. The CDR3, as DNA: TGTGCCAGCAAAGGGTCACAGGGAACCTACGAGCAGTACTTC.

This sequence joins TRBV13 and TRBJ2-7; D gene unclear. Germline assignment: CDR1 PRHDT and CDR2 FYEKMQ (reference sequence). Trimming pared 5 bases from V and 6 bases from J, leaving 14 bases between. The CDR3 is 13 amino acids. Here the CDR3 DNA reads TGTGCCAGCAGCGAGGACCGGCTGTCCGAGCAGTACTTC. Translated, it gives CASSEDRLSEQYF.

This rearrangement joins TRBV7-9 to TRBJ2-1; D not certain. From germline, CDR1 is SEHNR and CDR2 FQNEAQ (reference sequence). V lost 2 bases and J lost 8, with 7 bases in between. The CDR3 runs 12 residues. For the CDR3, the DNA is TGTGCCAGCAGCTTAACGGTCGATGAGCAGTTCTTC. As protein: CASSLTVDEQFF.

Details on this clone: The same CDR3 also results from other DNA sequences found in this sample. The rearrangement uses TRBV9 and TRBJ2-7, with 8 bases lining up with TRBD1. The J segment lost 2 bases and the V segment lost 0 bases, leaving 4 bases of the junction unmatched. CDR3 size: 15 residues. The germline V gene encodes CDR1 SGDLS and CDR2 YYNGEE. This CDR3 is CASSVAGTGAYEQYF. Written as DNA, the CDR3 is TGTGCCAGCAGCGTAGCCGGGACAGGAGCCTACGAGCAGTACTTC.

The rearrangement uses TRBV2 and TRBJ2-1, with 9 nucleotides matching TRBD1. The CDR3 extends over 16 amino acids. Germline values: CDR1 SNHLY, CDR2 FYNNEI. J gave up 6 bases and V 4 bases, and 10 bases lay outside the gene matches. DNA of the CDR3: TGTGCCAGCAGTGCCCGAGAGGGGACAGGGCTCAATGAGCAGTTCTTC. Translation: CASSAREGTGLNEQFF.

This rearrangement joins TRBV27 to TRBJ2-7, with 10 positions matching TRBD2. The V gene's germline CDR1 is MNHEY and CDR2 SMNVEV (reference sequence). This CDR3 region has 16 residues. J lost 2 bases, V lost 6 bases, and 10 bases had no gene match. CDR3 amino acids: CASSRYLAGVTYEQYF. The CDR3 DNA sequence: TGTGCCAGCAGCCGTTACCTAGCGGGAGTTACCTACGAGCAGTACTTC.

V and J are TRBV7-9 and TRBJ2-7; 11 positions match TRBD2. Germline CDR1 SEHNR, CDR2 FQNEAQ (reference sequence). The CDR3 loop spans 15 amino acids. V shed 6 bases, J shed 3 bases, and the junction held 7 bases outside the gene matches. The CDR3 loop is CASRKKGLADYEQYF. CDR3 DNA sequence: TGTGCCAGCAGAAAAAAGGGACTAGCGGACTACGAGCAGTACTTC. The whole variable domain, filled in from reference TRBV7-9 and TRBJ2-7, reads DTGVSQNPRHKITKRGQNVTFRCDPISEHNRLYWYRQTLGQGPEFLTYFQNEAQLEKSRLLSDRFSAERPKGSFSTLEIQRTEQGDSAMYLCASRKKGLADYEQYFGPGTRLTVT.

The chain couples TRBV2 to TRBJ2-7, with TRBD1 matching over 7 bases. V lost 6 bases to trimming and J lost 4 bases; unmatched junction nucleotides: 6. The CDR3 is 13 amino acids. The germline V gene encodes CDR1 SNHLY and CDR2 FYNNEI. DNA for the CDR3: TGTGCCAGCAGGACAGGGTGGAGATACGAGCAGTACTTC. Translated, it gives CASRTGWRYEQYF.

The V call is TRBV21-1, the J call TRBJ1-6. TRBV21-1 is given as a pseudogene. The CDR3 totals 16 residues. CDR3 bases: TGTGCCAGCAGCAAATTGAGCAGACCGTATAATTCACCCCTCCACTTT. Translated, it gives CASSKLSRPYNSPLHF.

The V call is TRBV6-5, the J call TRBJ2-2; TRBD1 matches at 9 bases. V gave up 2 bases and J gave up 7 bases; unmatched junction bases: 5. The germline gives CDR1 MNHEY, CDR2 SVGAGI. The CDR3 runs 15 residues. CDR3 in amino acids: CASSYGGQGFGELFF. The CDR3 DNA is TGTGCCAGCAGTTACGGGGGACAGGGATTCGGGGAGCTGTTTTTT.